This paragraph covers one TCR beta chain sequence. Study processing details: Cell counts per sample came from amplifying reference gene primers. Profiling relied on immunoSEQ multiplex PCR, and the TCRdb table lists in-frame clones only, not all of them. D and trimming were read from the DNA, whereas the V and J calls and clone size are those reported in that table. The sample lists fewer than 350,000 clones, about nine tenths occurring once. The CDR3 has 16 residues. Trimming took 3 bases from V and 2 from J, leaving 14 bases between them. Germline CDR1 and CDR2: LNHDA and SQIVND (reference sequence). Study members were between about 18 and 100 years old and lived in fewer than 30 US regions. Researchers sorted participants into cohorts using their self-reported clinical history. The source of the sample is a study of blood T cell repertoires in COVID-19. The wider study: Researchers got acute and convalescent COVID-19 samples from the United States, Italy and Spain.

The receptor comes from a woman in her thirties or forties with acute COVID-19. V and J are TRBV19 and TRBJ1-3, with D unresolved. Sequencing input: PBMCs or T cells enriched from blood (not recorded which). The CDR3 DNA follows: TGTGCCAGTAGTATTCAGTGGCAGCGAACTGGAAACACCATATATTTT. It specifies CASSIQWQRTGNTIYF.